The TCR beta chain under discussion was sequenced for a study of blood T cells in healthy people across ages. At the level of the study: About one barcoded TCR beta cDNA was captured per two T cells.

Germline assignment: CDR1 MNHEY and CDR2 SVGEGT. The CDR3 runs to 13 residues. The V end was cut by 2 bases, the J end by 5 bases, with 10 bases between. The people who gave samples were healthy Caucasians from Russia, aged roughly 6 to 90. A second about 6 to 11 cycle PCR used barcoded and J-beta primers. The template-switch adaptor was a 5' adaptor with 12 random nucleotides. It tagged each cDNA molecule. At least 2.5 million CDR3-containing paired-end reads were obtained per sample. One entry per CDR3 protein results from TCRdb running MiXCR on the 5' RACE reads. The repertoire holds about 970,000 distinct CDR3 sequences, roughly 51% seen once, with roughly 23% in the top ten.

This clonotype was obtained from a woman aged 55-70 years in good health. Sequencing input: blood. The V gene is TRBV6-2 or TRBV6-3, the J gene TRBJ2-7, with D maybe TRBD1 (6 bases). The CDR3 is CASSYQDRNEQYF. CDR3 in DNA: TGTGCCAGCAGTTACCAGGACAGAAACGAGCAGTACTTC.